These 7 T cell receptor beta chains were sequenced from one sample in a study of blood T cell repertoires in COVID-19. The protocol was immunoSEQ multiplex PCR, while the TCRdb copy is restricted to in-frame clones and leaves out a portion. In the table there are roughly 200,000 clones, 70% to 90% of which are singletons. Sequencing was performed on peripheral blood. These receptors were obtained from a woman at least 80 years old with acute or convalescent COVID-19.

This clone showed up just once. The chain combines TRBV28 with TRBJ2-2, with 8 bases that match TRBD1. The CDR3 has 15 amino acids. Germline values: CDR1 MDHEN, CDR2 SYDVKM. V lost 3 bases to trimming and J lost 4 bases; unmatched junction nucleotides: 4. CDR3 sequence reads: CASSFDRGPTGELFF. CDR3 bases: TGTGCCAGCAGTTTCGACAGGGGCCCCACCGGGGAGCTGTTTTTT.

This chain links TRBV4-3 with TRBJ1-2, with 8 positions matching TRBD1. In germline, CDR1 is LGHNA, CDR2 YSLEER. The length of the CDR3 is 15 residues. The V gene end was trimmed by 1 base and the J gene end by 6 bases; junction bases not matched to a gene: 7. DNA of the CDR3: TGCGCCAGCAGCCAAGCGATTGACAGGGGAAATGGCTACACCTTC. Translation gives CASSQAIDRGNGYTF.

This clone showed up just once. The J gene is TRBJ2-5, the V gene TRBV5-1; 9 nucleotides align to TRBD2. The CDR3 has 18 residues. Germline-derived CDR1 and CDR2 are SGHRS and YFSETQ. Germline trimming cut 2 bases from V and 5 bases from J; bases unmatched to any gene: 16. CDR3 in DNA: TGCGCCAGCAGCTTCTCCCTCCTGCTCGCGGGAGGGGCGGAGACCCAGTACTTC. Protein: CASSFSLLLAGGAETQYF.

The J gene is TRBJ2-1, the V gene TRBV6-5; TRBD2 aligns across 12 bases. The CDR3 totals 15 residues. Germline values: CDR1 MNHEY, CDR2 SVGAGI. V was pared by 6 bases and J by 4 bases, with 4 bases of the junction left unmatched. CDR3 coding DNA: TGTGCCAGCAGCTCTAGCGGGAGGGATTACAATGAGCAGTTCTTC. This codes for CASSSSGRDYNEQFF.

This clone was seen only once. J is TRBJ2-3 and V is TRBV29-1; 9 bases align to TRBD2. The germline CDR1 and CDR2 sequences are SQVTM and ANQGSEA. This CDR3 is 15 amino acids long. With V trimmed by 0 bases and J by 4 bases, 5 bases remained unmatched. The CDR3 spells CSVEDWAGGPDTQYF. The CDR3 DNA follows: TGCAGCGTTGAAGATTGGGCGGGAGGGCCAGATACGCAGTATTTT.

The chain employs TRBV29-1 and TRBJ2-7; the match to TRBD2 covers 8 bases. This CDR3 comprises 13 residues. In germline, CDR1 is SQVTM, CDR2 ANQGSEA. The DNA of the CDR3 is TGCACCGCCTCGGGACTAGGGTCGGACGAGCAGTACTTC. Its protein is CTASGLGSDEQYF.

The V and J genes are TRBV7-9 and TRBJ2-1; 9 positions match TRBD1. With 4 bases clipped from V and 9 bases from J, the junction kept 7 bases outside the gene matches. Germline lookup yields CDR1 SEHNR and CDR2 FQNEAQ (reference sequence). The CDR3 contains 14 residues. The CDR3 nucleotides read TGTGCCAGCAGCTCATGGGACAGGGAGGTTGAGCAGTTCTTC. Translation gives CASSSWDREVEQFF. Full variable domain (outside the CDR3, taken from reference TRBV7-9 and TRBJ2-1): DTGVSQNPRHKITKRGQNVTFRCDPISEHNRLYWYRQTLGQGPEFLTYFQNEAQLEKSRLLSDRFSAERPKGSFSTLEIQRTEQGDSAMYLCASSSWDREVEQFFGPGTRLTVL.